The 26 T cell receptor beta chains below come from one sample, sequenced in a study of beta chain features in type 1 diabetes. Expressed TCRB transcripts got sequenced, as all isolated RNA was reverse transcribed. TCRdb's table, derived via immunoSEQ multiplex PCR, lists solely in-frame clones and lacks some. The sample has under 800,000 clones; less than 20% are singletons. Input material: naive CD4+ T cells from blood. These receptors all stem from a man aged 18 to 35 in good health.

The rearrangement links TRBV5-4 to TRBJ2-1; TRBD2 aligns across 11 bases. Germline values: CDR1 SGHNT, CDR2 YYREEE (reference sequence). The CDR3 runs to 16 residues. The ends lost 4 bases at V and 2 bases at J; junction bases unmatched: 5. CDR3 coding DNA: TGTGCCAGCAGCCCGACTAGCGGGAACGCCTACAATGAGCAGTTCTTC. Translation: CASSPTSGNAYNEQFF.

The V call is TRBV7-9, the J call TRBJ2-7, with D unresolved. With 5 bases removed from V and 5 bases from J, the gap between germline ends came to 10 bases. Germline lookup yields CDR1 SEHNR and CDR2 FQNEAQ (reference sequence). This CDR3 region has 12 residues. For the CDR3, the DNA is TGTGCCAGCAGCCCGCATGGGGACGAGCAGTACTTC. The encoded protein is CASSPHGDEQYF.

The chain recombines TRBV5-1 with TRBJ1-5; 8 nucleotides line up with TRBD1. The CDR3 has 15 amino acids. The J segment lost 3 bases and the V segment lost 8 bases, leaving 10 bases of the junction unmatched. CDR1 and CDR2 from the germline V gene are SGHRS and YFSETQ. CDR3 region: CASKRGGQDNQPQHF. DNA for the CDR3: TGCGCCAGTAAAAGAGGGGGACAGGACAATCAGCCCCAGCATTTT.

The chain links TRBV5-1 to TRBJ2-1; TRBD1 agrees at 12 bases. The CDR3 runs to 15 residues. The V and J ends lost 4 bases and 8 bases, in that order; junction bases with no gene match: 7. Germline V gene lookup returns CDR1 SGHRS and CDR2 YFSETQ. The chain's CDR3 is CASSTPGTGGDEQFF. CDR3 in DNA: TGCGCCAGCAGCACTCCCGGGACAGGGGGCGATGAGCAGTTCTTC. Using reference TRBV5-1 and TRBJ2-1 for the parts outside the CDR3, the full variable domain is KAGVTQTPRYLIKTRGQQVTLSCSPISGHRSVSWYQQTPGQGLQFLFEYFSETQRNKGNFPGRFSGRQFSNSRSEMNVSTLELGDSALYLCASSTPGTGGDEQFFGPGTRLTVL.

This clone showed up just a few times. The chain couples TRBV5-1 to TRBJ2-5, with a possible D match to TRBD2 (5 bases). This CDR3 has 14 amino acids. V was clipped by 0 bases and J by 5 bases, with 11 bases between them. The germline CDR1 and CDR2 sequences are SGHRS and YFSETQ. CDR3 sequence: CASSLGGKDETQYF. As DNA, the CDR3 is TGCGCCAGCAGCTTGGGAGGGAAGGATGAGACCCAGTACTTC.

The chain couples TRBV5-6 to TRBJ2-1, with 10 bases identical to TRBD1. Per germline, CDR1 SGHDT and CDR2 YYEEEE. With V trimmed by 2 bases and J by 8 bases, 7 bases remained unmatched. The CDR3 has 15 residues. CDR3 amino acids: CASSFAGQGSDEQFF. CDR3 sequence (DNA): TGTGCCAGCAGCTTCGCGGGACAGGGGTCCGATGAGCAGTTCTTC.

The chain combines TRBV11-2 with TRBJ2-6; D remains ambiguous. V lost 5 bases and J 0 bases, leaving 8 bases between the germline ends. This CDR3 is built from 15 residues. The V gene's germline CDR1 is SGHAT and CDR2 FQNNGV. The CDR3 here is CASSPLDSGANVLTF. CDR3 DNA sequence: TGTGCCAGCAGCCCCTTAGACTCTGGGGCCAACGTCCTGACTTTC.

Notes on this clone: At the DNA level, this CDR3 is encoded by other sequences in the same sample as well. The V call is TRBV6-5, the J call TRBJ2-7; weak D call: TRBD1 (6 bases). V was clipped by 5 bases and J by 2 bases, with 7 bases between them. Germline-derived CDR1 and CDR2 are MNHEY and SVGAGI. This CDR3 has 12 residues. DNA for the CDR3: TGTGCCAGCAGTACAGGGCCCTACGAGCAGTACTTC. Protein sequence: CASSTGPYEQYF.

Regarding this clone: This sample also contains other DNA sequences that code for the same CDR3. The V call is TRBV5-1, the J call TRBJ2-1; D unclear. The CDR3 is 13 amino acids. In germline, CDR1 is SGHRS, CDR2 YFSETQ. Trimming took off 0 bases at V and 6 bases at J, with 7 bases between the two ends. DNA of the CDR3: TGCGCCAGCAGCTTGGGTCTTTCCAATGAGCAGTTCTTC. As protein: CASSLGLSNEQFF.

As DNA, the CDR3 is TGTGCCAGCACGTACAGCGGGGGTTACTATGGCTACACCTTC. Amino acids: CASTYSGGYYGYTF. V usage is TRBV5-4 and J usage is TRBJ1-2, with D possibly being TRBD1 (5 bases). Trimming shortened V by 6 bases and J by 3 bases, and 15 bases separated the two germline ends. The CDR3 extends over 14 amino acids. Germline CDR1 reads SGHNT; CDR2 reads YYREEE (reference sequence).

The chain couples TRBV7-2 to TRBJ2-7; D unresolved. Germline CDR1 SGHTA, CDR2 FQGNSA. V was trimmed by 4 bases and J by 2 bases, leaving 9 bases between them. The CDR3 extends over 13 amino acids. In DNA form, the CDR3 reads TGTGCCAGCAGCTCTTGGTGGGCCTACGAGCAGTACTTC. This translates into CASSSWWAYEQYF.

The chain employs TRBV28 and TRBJ2-1; 7 bases are shared with TRBD1. Unmatched junction bases numbered 13, after V lost 3 bases and J lost 5 bases. Germline loops: CDR1 MDHEN, CDR2 SYDVKM. The CDR3 is 17 amino acids. The CDR3 region has the DNA TGTGCCAGCAGTTTGGGCAGGTGGGGACAGAAGAACAATGAGCAGTTCTTC. Residues: CASSLGRWGQKNNEQFF.

The V and J genes are TRBV2 and TRBJ2-1; TRBD2 aligns across 11 bases. V trimming: 5 bases; J trimming: 8 bases; junction bases outside the gene matches: 8. CDR1 is SNHLY and CDR2 is FYNNEI in the germline V gene. CDR3 length: 15 amino acids. CDR3 in amino acids: CASSLAGGLSDEQFF. Written as DNA, the CDR3 is TGTGCCAGCAGTTTAGCGGGGGGGCTAAGCGATGAGCAGTTCTTC.

The rearrangement joins TRBV4-2 to TRBJ2-5, with TRBD2 as a possible D gene (5 bases). V lost 0 bases and J lost 1, with 15 bases in between. The CDR3 is 17 amino acids. CDR1 and CDR2 from the germline V gene are LGHNA and YNFKEQ. The CDR3: CASSQDRGSDIQETQYF. CDR3 bases: TGTGCCAGCAGCCAAGATCGTGGTAGCGACATCCAAGAGACCCAGTACTTC.

Concerning this clone: Other nucleotide sequences from this sample produce the same CDR3. Written as DNA, the CDR3 is TGCGCCAGCAGCTTGGCTCGGGATACGCAGTATTTT. It is translated as CASSLARDTQYF. V and J are TRBV5-1 and TRBJ2-3; D unresolved. V dropped 0 bases and J dropped 6 bases, with 5 bases sitting between them. Per the germline V gene, CDR1 is SGHRS and CDR2 is YFSETQ. The CDR3 runs to 12 residues.

The chain couples TRBV15 to TRBJ1-1, with no clear D. From germline, CDR1 is LNHNV and CDR2 YYDKDF (reference sequence). The V end was cut by 1 base, the J end by 4 bases, with 10 bases between. This CDR3 spans 14 amino acids. CDR3 in DNA: TGTGCCACCAGCAGAGCTCCAATGGGCACTGAAGCTTTCTTT. Translating it yields CATSRAPMGTEAFF. Full variable domain (rest looked up from reference TRBV15 and TRBJ1-1): DAMVIQNPRYQVTQFGKPVTLSCSQTLNHNVMYWYQQKSSQAPKLLFHYYDKDFNNEADTPDNFQSRRPNTSFCFLDIRSPGLGDTAMYLCATSRAPMGTEAFFGQGTRLTVV.

V is TRBV7-2 and J is TRBJ2-1, with 9 bases aligning to TRBD2. The CDR3 has 14 residues. The germline gives CDR1 SGHTA, CDR2 FQGNSA. Trimming at V came to 0 bases and at J to 6 bases, leaving 0 bases not matched to a gene. The CDR3 nucleotides read TGTGCCAGCAGCTTAGCTAGCGGGAGCAATGAGCAGTTCTTC. This codes for CASSLASGSNEQFF.

The chain uses TRBV6-5 and TRBJ1-2, with D maybe TRBD1 (6 bases). CDR1 is MNHEY and CDR2 is SVGAGI in the germline V gene. Trimming took 7 bases from V and 8 from J, leaving 17 bases between them. This CDR3 is 13 amino acids long. CDR3 nucleotides: TGTGCCAGCAACAACGGGGGGCCTCGGGGCTACACCTTC. Translating gives CASNNGGPRGYTF.

This clone has just one count. The chain employs TRBV7-3 and TRBJ2-2; D is unresolved. This CDR3 is built from 12 residues. Per germline, CDR1 SGHTA and CDR2 FQGTGA. Between the trimmed V and J ends, which lost 3 bases and 3 bases, there was a span of 2 bases. CDR3 nucleotides: TGTGCCAGCAGCTTCTACACCGGGGAGCTGTTTTTT. It specifies CASSFYTGELFF.

This clone was detected only a few times. The chain uses TRBV15 and TRBJ2-7, with D unclear. The germline CDR1 and CDR2 sequences are LNHNV and YYDKDF (reference sequence). Trimming removed 1 base from V and 1 base from J, with 11 bases in between. The CDR3 is 15 residues long. The CDR3 nucleotides read TGTGCCACCAGCAGAGGAGAACAGTGGTCCTACGAGCAGTACTTC. This gives the protein CATSRGEQWSYEQYF.

CDR3 protein: CASSFAQGISYEQYF. Written as DNA, the CDR3 is TGTGCCAGCAGCTTCGCGCAGGGAATCTCCTACGAGCAGTACTTC. This chain links TRBV13 with TRBJ2-7, with D perhaps TRBD1 (5 bases). Germline V CDR1 and CDR2: PRHDT, FYEKMQ (reference sequence). Trimming cost V 3 bases and J 0 bases, with 12 bases left between them. The length of the CDR3 is 15 residues.

V and J are TRBV6-1 and TRBJ2-1; D unresolved. V lost 1 base to trimming and J lost 5 bases, with 12 bases between them. Per the germline V gene, CDR1 is MNHNS and CDR2 is SASEGT. CDR3 length: 15 amino acids. CDR3 DNA sequence: TGTGCCAGCAGTGAAGGGCAGGTGGTCAACAATGAGCAGTTCTTC. Protein: CASSEGQVVNNEQFF.

A single count supports this clone. The V call is TRBV11-2, the J call TRBJ2-3; D gene ambiguous. Trimming cost V 5 bases and J 2 bases, with 11 bases left between them. The CDR3 length is 14 residues. CDR1 and CDR2 (germline): SGHAT, FQNNGV. The chain's CDR3 is CASSQTTPTDTQYF. The CDR3 DNA reads TGTGCCAGCAGCCAAACGACTCCCACAGATACGCAGTATTTT.

This clone was seen only a few times. The chain joins TRBV18 to TRBJ1-2, with 9 positions matching TRBD1. Losses at the gene ends were 1 base for V and 8 bases for J; bases not matched to a gene: 8. CDR1 is KGHSH, CDR2 LQKENI, per germline. The CDR3 has 15 residues. The CDR3 DNA reads TGTGCCAGCTCACCACAGGGGACAGGGACGGAAGGCTACACCTTC. Translating it yields CASSPQGTGTEGYTF.

The rearrangement uses TRBV15 and TRBJ2-1; maybe TRBD2 (5 bases). The CDR3 spans 18 residues. In germline, CDR1 is LNHNV, CDR2 YYDKDF (reference sequence). V was trimmed by 1 base and J by 0 bases, leaving 16 bases between them. The CDR3 reads CATSRARLSGFSYNEQFF. CDR3 DNA: TGTGCCACCAGCAGAGCCCGCTTAAGCGGTTTCTCCTACAATGAGCAGTTCTTC.

The V call is TRBV7-2, the J call TRBJ2-3; 13 nucleotides agree with TRBD2. The ends lost 5 bases at V and 6 bases at J; junction bases unmatched: 8. Germline lookup yields CDR1 SGHTA and CDR2 FQGNSA. The CDR3 is 16 amino acids. Here the CDR3 reads CASSITSGGARDTQYF. Here the CDR3 DNA reads TGTGCCAGCAGCATAACTAGCGGGGGGGCCAGGGATACGCAGTATTTT.